These 15 T cell receptor beta chains share one sample of origin, sequenced in a study of T cell responses to AZD1222 COVID-19 vaccine. The assay was immunoSEQ multiplex PCR, and TCRdb's table has in-frame clones only and misses some. The sample holds some 120,000 clones, about nine tenths seen once. Sequencing was performed on peripheral blood, taken on day 0 of AZD1222 vaccination. Every receptor here comes from an adult in good health.

This clone has more than one count but fewer than ten. V is TRBV4-1 and J is TRBJ2-1; D is uncertain. The CDR3 loop spans 14 amino acids. The germline V gene encodes CDR1 MGHRA and CDR2 YSYEKL. Trimming pared 2 bases from V and 5 bases from J, leaving 10 bases between. This chain's CDR3 is CASSQPRENNEQFF. The CDR3 coding sequence is TGCGCCAGCAGCCAACCCCGCGAGAACAATGAGCAGTTCTTC.

This sequence joins TRBV30 and TRBJ2-6; unclear D gene. Germline V CDR1 and CDR2: GTSNPN, SVGIG (reference sequence). Trimming took 0 bases from V and 1 from J, leaving 10 bases between them. This CDR3 region has 16 residues. Here the CDR3 reads CAWSVLTGSGANVLTF. The CDR3 nucleotides are TGTGCCTGGAGTGTACTCACTGGATCTGGGGCCAACGTCCTGACTTTC.

The chain has TRBV5-4 and TRBJ1-1; maybe TRBD1 (5 bases). Germline V gene data show CDR1 as SGHNT and CDR2 as YYREEE (reference sequence). The CDR3 runs 13 residues. Trimming removed 4 bases at V and 7 bases at J, with 14 bases between. This chain's CDR3 is CASSLVGGNEAFF. CDR3 DNA sequence: TGTGCCAGCAGCCTTGTCGGGGGAAATGAAGCTTTCTTT.

This clone was seen a handful of times. J is TRBJ1-5 and V is TRBV7-8, with D perhaps matching TRBD1 (6 bases). Trimming removed 1 base at V and 0 bases at J, with 13 bases between. This CDR3 has 17 amino acids. CDR1 is SGHVS and CDR2 is FQNEAQ in the germline V gene. CDR3 loop: CASSLGGGRGSNQPQHF. CDR3 DNA: TGTGCCAGCAGCTTAGGTGGCGGCAGGGGTAGCAATCAGCCCCAGCATTTT.

V is TRBV9 and J is TRBJ2-2; 10 nucleotides line up with TRBD2. Trimming at V came to 0 bases and at J to 5 bases, leaving 10 bases not matched to a gene. The CDR3 is made up of 18 amino acids. Germline-derived CDR1 and CDR2 are SGDLS and YYNGEE. CDR3 amino acids: CASSVGGSGGFGTGELFF. CDR3 sequence (DNA): TGTGCCAGCAGCGTAGGAGGTAGCGGGGGGTTTGGAACCGGGGAGCTGTTTTTT.

This chain uses TRBV4-1 with TRBJ1-4; perhaps TRBD1 as D (6 bases). Germline V gives CDR1 MGHRA, CDR2 YSYEKL. The CDR3 spans 16 residues. V was pared by 2 bases and J by 5 bases, with 15 bases between. The CDR3 sequence is CASSQNWGARNEKLFF. The DNA of the CDR3 is TGCGCCAGCAGCCAAAATTGGGGGGCCCGCAATGAAAAACTGTTTTTT.

The genes are TRBV9 and TRBJ1-1; 8 bases are a match to TRBD1. The germline V gene has CDR1 SGDLS and CDR2 YYNGEE. The CDR3 length is 14 residues. V dropped 0 bases and J dropped 3; count of bases not matched to a gene: 1. Written as DNA, the CDR3 is TGTGCCAGCAGCGTAGGACAGGGGTACACTGAAGCTTTCTTT. It specifies CASSVGQGYTEAFF.

The V and J genes are TRBV4-1 and TRBJ1-4; TRBD1 agrees at 8 bases. V was pared by 4 bases and J by 7 bases, with 11 bases of the junction left unmatched. The CDR3 runs to 16 residues. Germline-derived CDR1 and CDR2 are MGHRA and YSYEKL. In nucleotides, the CDR3 is TGCGCCAGCAGCCCACAAGGACAGGGCCTCGGTGAAAAACTGTTTTTT. Translated: CASSPQGQGLGEKLFF.

The rearrangement joins TRBV25-1 to TRBJ1-1; D is possibly TRBD1 (6 bases). Germline V gene lookup returns CDR1 MGHDK and CDR2 SYGVNS. V lost 0 bases and J lost 6, with 23 bases in between. The CDR3 is made up of 18 amino acids. The CDR3 sequence: CASSEYISVDSPTSEAFF. The CDR3 DNA sequence: TGTGCCAGCAGTGAATATATTTCGGTGGACAGCCCCACCTCTGAAGCTTTCTTT.

The J gene is TRBJ2-1, the V gene TRBV11-2; D is uncertain. The ends were cut back, 6 bases at V and 9 bases at J, with 12 bases in the middle. The germline CDR1 and CDR2 sequences are SGHAT and FQNNGV. CDR3 size: 12 residues. The CDR3 sequence is CASSSVPVEQFF. The CDR3 region has the DNA TGTGCCAGCAGTTCAGTCCCCGTTGAGCAGTTCTTC. Variable domain in full (rest from reference TRBV11-2 and TRBJ2-1): EAGVAQSPRYKIIEKRQSVAFWCNPISGHATLYWYQQILGQGPKLLIQFQNNGVVDDSQLPKDRFSAERLKGVDSTLKIQPAKLEDSAVYLCASSSVPVEQFFGPGTRLTVL.

This clone was observed once. The chain couples TRBV9 to TRBJ1-6; TRBD1 matches at 9 bases. V dropped 4 bases and J dropped 7; count of bases not matched to a gene: 6. Germline values: CDR1 SGDLS, CDR2 YYNGEE. The CDR3 runs to 15 residues. This CDR3 reads CASSPRTGENSPLHF. CDR3 DNA sequence: TGTGCCAGCAGCCCAAGGACAGGGGAGAATTCACCCCTCCACTTT.

The chain is built from TRBV12-3 or TRBV12-4 and TRBJ1-1; 7 bases are a match to TRBD1. The CDR3 totals 13 residues. After removal of 3 bases from V and 10 bases from J, the junction contained 8 bases not matched to a gene. CDR3 nucleotides: TGTGCCAGCAGTTTCGTGGACAGGCTGAGAGCTTTCTTT. Translation: CASSFVDRLRAFF.

V gene TRBV7-3 combines with J gene TRBJ2-3; D uncertain. The V end lost 3 bases, the J end lost 6 bases, and 10 bases lay between the germline ends. This CDR3 has 13 amino acids. The V gene's germline CDR1 is SGHTA and CDR2 FQGTGA. The CDR3 coding sequence is TGTGCCAGCAGCTTCACTAAGGACGATACGCAGTATTTT. This gives the protein CASSFTKDDTQYF.

J is TRBJ1-2 and V is TRBV4-1; 9 nucleotides align to TRBD1. The junction had 10 bases not matched to a gene; V was cut back by 3 bases and J by 2 bases. The CDR3 sequence is 17 residues long. CDR1 MGHRA and CDR2 YSYEKL come from the germline V gene. CDR3 coding DNA: TGCGCCAGCAGCCATTTGGGCCGTGGACAGGGGAACTATGGCTACACCTTC. Amino acids: CASSHLGRGQGNYGYTF.

The chain has TRBV7-3 and TRBJ1-6; D gene ambiguous. The CDR3 covers 15 residues. Germline assignment: CDR1 SGHTA and CDR2 FQGTGA. V shed 1 base and J shed 7 bases, with 11 bases lying between them. In DNA form, the CDR3 reads TGTGCCAGCAGCTTAAATGTGGTTCCGAATTCACCCCTCCACTTT. Translating it yields CASSLNVVPNSPLHF. The full variable domain, completed using reference TRBV7-3 and TRBJ1-6, is GAGVSQTPSNKVTEKGKYVELRCDPISGHTALYWYRQSLGQGPEFLIYFQGTGAADDSGLPNDRFFAVRPEGSVSTLKIQRTERGDSAVYLCASSLNVVPNSPLHFGNGTRLTVT.